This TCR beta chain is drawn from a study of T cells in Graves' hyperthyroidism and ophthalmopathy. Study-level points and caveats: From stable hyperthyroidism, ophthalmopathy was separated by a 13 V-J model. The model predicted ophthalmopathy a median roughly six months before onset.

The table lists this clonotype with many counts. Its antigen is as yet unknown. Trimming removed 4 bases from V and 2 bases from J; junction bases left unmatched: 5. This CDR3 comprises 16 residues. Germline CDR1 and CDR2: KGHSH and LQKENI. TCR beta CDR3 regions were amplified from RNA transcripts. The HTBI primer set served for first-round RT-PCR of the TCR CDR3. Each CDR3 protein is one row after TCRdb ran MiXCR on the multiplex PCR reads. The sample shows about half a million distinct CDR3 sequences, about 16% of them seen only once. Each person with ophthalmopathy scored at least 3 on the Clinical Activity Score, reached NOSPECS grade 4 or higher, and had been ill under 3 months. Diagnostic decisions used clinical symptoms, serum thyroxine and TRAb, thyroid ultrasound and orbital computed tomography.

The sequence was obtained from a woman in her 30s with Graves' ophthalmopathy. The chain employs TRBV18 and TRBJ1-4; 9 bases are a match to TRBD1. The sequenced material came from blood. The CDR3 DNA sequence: TGTGCCAGCTCACTGGACAGGGGTTGGACTAATGAAAAACTGTTTTTT. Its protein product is CASSLDRGWTNEKLFF.